Following are 7 T cell receptor beta chains from one sample sequenced in a study of beta chain features in type 1 diabetes. The whole isolated RNA underwent reverse transcription, so sequencing captured expressed TCRB transcripts. Here immunoSEQ multiplex PCR was the method, and the copy in TCRdb shows in-frame clones only, minus some. The sample carries about 650,000 clones, around an eighth recorded once. General observations from the study: When Type 1 diabetes patients were examined, their TCRB CDR3s proved moderately but significantly shorter in all four CD4+ subsets.

No antigen has been identified for these receptors. Sequenced input: naive CD4+ T cells from blood. These receptors came from a young man with type 1 diabetes.

This clone was counted a few times. Other DNA sequences of this sample code for an identical CDR3. V and J are TRBV7-9 and TRBJ2-3; D remains ambiguous. V lost 5 bases and J lost 1, with 7 bases in between. The length of the CDR3 is 13 residues. Germline V gives CDR1 SEHNR, CDR2 FQNEAQ (reference sequence). The DNA of the CDR3 is TGTGCCAGCAGCCTTGGCCGCACAGATACGCAGTATTTT. Translating gives CASSLGRTDTQYF.

This clone was seen many times. The rearrangement joins TRBV2 to TRBJ1-4, with D uncertain. The germline gives CDR1 SNHLY, CDR2 FYNNEI. The CDR3 consists of 15 residues. V shed 6 bases and J shed 4 bases, with 15 bases lying between them. CDR3 sequence: CASRGRPGGNEKLFF. DNA of the CDR3: TGTGCCAGCAGGGGTCGACCAGGCGGTAATGAAAAACTGTTTTTT.

This clone showed up just a few times. The rearrangement joins TRBV9 to TRBJ1-5; the D is unclear. This CDR3 comprises 14 residues. Germline CDR1 reads SGDLS; CDR2 reads YYNGEE. The V end was cut by 4 bases, the J end by 6 bases, with 14 bases between. The CDR3 reads CASSPNAVPQPQHF. The CDR3 coding sequence is TGTGCCAGCAGCCCTAATGCAGTCCCTCAGCCCCAGCATTTT.

The chain is built from TRBV7-2 and TRBJ2-1, with unresolved D. V gave up 1 base and J gave up 10 bases, with 17 bases separating them. CDR3 length equals 15 residues. Germline V gene lookup returns CDR1 SGHTA and CDR2 FQGNSA. CDR3 DNA: TGTGCCAGCAGCTTAGAATGGCACCCCTGGAAAGAGCAGTTCTTC. Translation gives CASSLEWHPWKEQFF.

In its sample, this clone was seen a few times. The rearrangement links TRBV7-2 to TRBJ2-7; 7 bases match TRBD2. Per the germline V gene, CDR1 is SGHTA and CDR2 is FQGNSA. The CDR3 contains 14 residues. V lost 4 bases, J lost 0 bases, and 3 bases stayed unmatched. CDR3: CASSYTGGSYEQYF. The CDR3, as DNA: TGTGCCAGCAGCTACACGGGGGGCTCCTACGAGCAGTACTTC.

The CDR3, as DNA: TGTGCCAGCACCTCTGGCACCGGGGAGCTGTTTTTT. The encoded protein is CASTSGTGELFF. The chain uses TRBV28 and TRBJ2-2; the D is unclear. Trimming pared 7 bases from V and 4 bases from J, leaving 7 bases between. Germline lookup yields CDR1 MDHEN and CDR2 SYDVKM. This CDR3 spans 12 amino acids.

This clone appeared a few times. V gene TRBV4-3 combines with J gene TRBJ2-6; D might be TRBD1 (5 bases). CDR3 length: 16 amino acids. Germline-derived CDR1 and CDR2 are LGHNA and YSLEER. V shed 1 base and J shed 5 bases, with 12 bases lying between them. This chain's CDR3 is CASSQGQSVRANVLTF. DNA for the CDR3: TGCGCCAGCAGCCAAGGACAGTCGGTCCGGGCCAACGTCCTGACTTTC.